The 22 T cell receptor beta chains given below trace back to one sample, sequenced in a study of cytomegalovirus exposure and HLA in healthy donors (TCRdb year 2017). Libraries were constructed by the immunoSEQ multiplex PCR assay. Entries here come from immuneACCESS through TCRdb and include only in-frame sequences with V and J called. Some clones fail to appear in such tables; in the studies checked, an unresolved V gene covers under half of the shortfall, and the cause of the remainder is unknown. The sample profile shows tens of thousands of clones; 95% of them were found once. Around 7% of the sample comes from the top ten. The sequenced material came from PBMCs. These TCRs come from a woman aged 18 to 35 in good health and CMV-seropositive.

The J gene is TRBJ1-4, the V gene TRBV15; no clear D. CDR1 is LNHNV and CDR2 is YYDKDF in the germline V gene (reference sequence). V lost 2 bases and J lost 3, with 16 bases in between. The CDR3 sequence is 17 residues long. The CDR3 DNA reads as TGTGCCACCAGCAGAAGGGCGGGGATCGCACCTAATGAAAAACTGTTTTTT. Its protein is CATSRRAGIAPNEKLFF.

The chain couples TRBV6-5 to TRBJ1-3; D possibly corresponds to TRBD1 (5 bases). The CDR3 runs to 12 residues. V lost 10 bases, J lost 1 base, and 8 bases lay in between. Per germline, CDR1 MNHEY and CDR2 SVGAGI. CDR3 residues: CATTGSGNTIYF. CDR3 nucleotides: TGTGCCACTACAGGTTCTGGAAACACCATATATTTT.

The genes are TRBV6-1 and TRBJ2-7; 12 positions match TRBD1. Germline values: CDR1 MNHNS, CDR2 SASEGT. Trimming removed 4 bases from V and 3 bases from J; junction bases left unmatched: 4. This CDR3 has 15 amino acids. CDR3 nucleotide sequence: TGTGCCAGCAGTGGGGGACAGGGGGCCTTCTACGAGCAGTACTTC. The encoded protein is CASSGGQGAFYEQYF.

This chain links TRBV10-2 with TRBJ2-1; TRBD2 aligns across 7 bases. The V gene end was trimmed by 4 bases and the J gene end by 0 bases; junction bases not matched to a gene: 9. The CDR3 contains 17 residues. CDR1 and CDR2 (germline): WSHSY, SAAADI. This chain's CDR3 is CASSGASGLSSYNEQFF. CDR3 in DNA: TGCGCCAGCAGTGGGGCTAGCGGACTTAGCTCCTACAATGAGCAGTTCTTC.

The gene calls are TRBV5-1 and TRBJ1-2, with 7 bases identical to TRBD1. Germline trimming cut 7 bases from V and 2 bases from J; bases unmatched to any gene: 14. The germline V gene has CDR1 SGHRS and CDR2 YFSETQ. The CDR3 covers 16 residues. CDR3 loop: CASRYTGTVGNYGYTF. The CDR3 DNA is TGCGCCAGCCGCTATACCGGGACAGTAGGGAACTATGGCTACACCTTC.

V gene TRBV7-2 combines with J gene TRBJ2-7; no clear D gene. Germline-derived CDR1 and CDR2 are SGHTA and FQGNSA. CDR3 length equals 13 residues. V was clipped by 3 bases and J by 4 bases, with 10 bases between them. CDR3 in amino acids: CASSFMLNYEQYF. In DNA form, the CDR3 reads TGTGCCAGCAGCTTTATGCTAAATTACGAGCAGTACTTC.

CDR3 sequence reads: CASSLGGAGNNEQFF. CDR3 sequence (DNA): TGTGCCAGCAGTTTGGGGGGGGCGGGGAACAATGAGCAGTTCTTC. The chain employs TRBV28 and TRBJ2-1; TRBD2 might be the D (7 bases). Germline assignment: CDR1 MDHEN and CDR2 SYDVKM. The length of the CDR3 is 15 residues. V lost 3 bases and J lost 5, with 14 bases in between. Filled out from reference TRBV28 and TRBJ2-1, the complete variable domain reads DVKVTQSSRYLVKRTGEKVFLECVQDMDHENMFWYRQDPGLGLRLIYFSYDVKMKEKGDIPEGYSVSREKKERFSLILESASTNQTSMYLCASSLGGAGNNEQFFGPGTRLTVL.

The genes are TRBV7-2 and TRBJ1-1; D unresolved. Germline lookup yields CDR1 SGHTA and CDR2 FQGNSA. Trimming removed 5 bases from V and 0 bases from J, with 10 bases in between. CDR3 length equals 14 residues. As DNA, the CDR3 is TGTGCCAGCAGCCCTCAGGTATTGAACACTGAAGCTTTCTTT. Translation gives CASSPQVLNTEAFF.

CDR3 protein: CASSAHTGENTEAFF. CDR3 in DNA: TGCGCCAGCAGCGCCCATACAGGGGAAAACACTGAAGCTTTCTTT. The chain carries TRBV5-1 and TRBJ1-1; TRBD1 aligns across 7 bases. Germline assignment: CDR1 SGHRS and CDR2 YFSETQ. This CDR3 is built from 15 residues. V was pared by 4 bases and J by 2 bases, with 8 bases of the junction left unmatched.

The J gene is TRBJ2-7, the V gene TRBV10-3; 7 bases line up with TRBD2. Germline lookup yields CDR1 ENHRY and CDR2 SYGVKD. This CDR3 is 14 amino acids long. Trimming took 10 bases from V and 1 from J; bases not matched to a gene: 10. Written as DNA, the CDR3 is TGTGCCAGTAAAGCGGGACTTTATTCCTACGAGCAGTACTTC. It yields the protein CASKAGLYSYEQYF.

The chain employs TRBV28 and TRBJ1-1; 7 nucleotides agree with TRBD1. V shed 3 bases, J shed 4 bases, and the junction held 8 bases outside the gene matches. There are 15 residues in the CDR3. Germline loops: CDR1 MDHEN, CDR2 SYDVKM. CDR3 sequence: CASSFRGPLLTEAFF. Here the CDR3 DNA reads TGTGCCAGCAGTTTTAGGGGGCCACTACTCACTGAAGCTTTCTTT.

The chain has TRBV5-4 and TRBJ1-1; no reliable D call. Germline CDR1 is SGHNT and CDR2 is YYREEE (reference sequence). V lost 0 bases and J lost 1, with 7 bases in between. The CDR3 extends over 14 amino acids. DNA of the CDR3: TGTGCCAGCAGCTTGGTACAGAAGAACACTGAAGCTTTCTTT. This translates into CASSLVQKNTEAFF. Full variable domain (rest looked up from reference TRBV5-4 and TRBJ1-1): ETGVTQSPTHLIKTRGQQVTLRCSSQSGHNTVSWYQQALGQGPQFIFQYYREEENGRGNFPPRFSGLQFPNYSSELNVNALELDDSALYLCASSLVQKNTEAFFGQGTRLTVV.

In nucleotides, the CDR3 is TGTGCCAGTAGTATGGGGAGTGTGAATAATTCACCCCTCCACTTT. Encoded protein: CASSMGSVNNSPLHF. V is TRBV19 and J is TRBJ1-6, with no clear D. Deletions cut 3 bases from V and 5 bases from J, with 11 bases between. In germline, CDR1 is LNHDA, CDR2 SQIVND (reference sequence). CDR3 length: 15 residues.

The chain uses TRBV7-9 and TRBJ2-3, with TRBD2 identical over 11 bases. Germline values: CDR1 SEHNR, CDR2 FQNEAQ (reference sequence). V trimming: 3 bases; J trimming: 6 bases; junction bases outside the gene matches: 5. The CDR3 runs 15 residues. As DNA, the CDR3 is TGTGCCAGCAGCTTGATGGCTAGCGGGGGGGATACGCAGTATTTT. It is translated as CASSLMASGGDTQYF. The full variable domain, its missing parts supplied by reference TRBV7-9 and TRBJ2-3, is DTGVSQNPRHKITKRGQNVTFRCDPISEHNRLYWYRQTLGQGPEFLTYFQNEAQLEKSRLLSDRFSAERPKGSFSTLEIQRTEQGDSAMYLCASSLMASGGDTQYFGPGTRLTVL.

V and J are TRBV6-5 and TRBJ1-1; 9 bases are shared with TRBD1. This CDR3 is built from 12 residues. V trimming: 10 bases; J trimming: 6 bases; junction bases outside the gene matches: 6. Per the germline V gene, CDR1 is MNHEY and CDR2 is SVGAGI. The CDR3: CAIRDRASEAFF. CDR3 nucleotides: TGTGCCATCCGGGACAGGGCCTCTGAAGCTTTCTTT.

The chain joins TRBV19 to TRBJ1-2, with 8 bases fitting TRBD1. The CDR3 has 13 amino acids. Germline trimming cut 5 bases from V and 3 bases from J; bases unmatched to any gene: 2. Germline V gene data show CDR1 as LNHDA and CDR2 as SQIVND (reference sequence). The CDR3 sequence is CASSDRGDYGYTF. The DNA for the CDR3 is TGTGCCAGTAGTGACAGGGGCGACTATGGCTACACCTTC.

The chain has TRBV5-1 and TRBJ2-1, with 8 bases matching TRBD2. This CDR3 contains 15 residues. The trim removed 4 bases at V and 7 bases at J, leaving 10 bases unmatched. CDR1 is SGHRS and CDR2 is YFSETQ in the germline V gene. CDR3 protein: CASSLDNGRVNEQFF. In DNA form, the CDR3 reads TGCGCCAGCAGCCTGGACAACGGGAGGGTGAATGAGCAGTTCTTC. Variable domain in full (rest from reference TRBV5-1 and TRBJ2-1): KAGVTQTPRYLIKTRGQQVTLSCSPISGHRSVSWYQQTPGQGLQFLFEYFSETQRNKGNFPGRFSGRQFSNSRSEMNVSTLELGDSALYLCASSLDNGRVNEQFFGPGTRLTVL.

The chain is built from TRBV9 and TRBJ2-5, with TRBD1 matching over 9 bases. V lost 4 bases, J lost 5 bases, and 9 bases stayed unmatched. This CDR3 contains 15 residues. The V gene's germline CDR1 is SGDLS and CDR2 YYNGEE. The CDR3 nucleotides are TGTGCCAGCAGCCCATGGGGACAGGGAGGGGAGACCCAGTACTTC. Encoded protein: CASSPWGQGGETQYF.

The rearrangement uses TRBV6-4 and TRBJ1-5; no clear D gene. The germline V gene encodes CDR1 MRHNA and CDR2 SNTAGT. This CDR3 region has 14 residues. V was cut by 9 bases and J by 1 base, with 13 bases left in between. Here the CDR3 reads CASAGRESNQPQHF. CDR3 nucleotides: TGTGCCAGTGCAGGTCGGGAGAGCAATCAGCCCCAGCATTTT.

This chain links TRBV4-1 with TRBJ1-5, with a weak D call TRBD1 (5 bases). The CDR3 consists of 17 residues. Trimming took off 3 bases at V and 0 bases at J, with 15 bases between the two ends. Per germline, CDR1 MGHRA and CDR2 YSYEKL. CDR3: CASSHSPDTNSNQPQHF. In nucleotides, the CDR3 is TGCGCCAGCAGCCATTCCCCGGACACAAATAGCAATCAGCCCCAGCATTTT.

This clone was found a few times. The chain links TRBV7-2 to TRBJ2-7, with D uncertain. The CDR3 runs to 13 residues. Germline V gene lookup returns CDR1 SGHTA and CDR2 FQGNSA. The V end was cut by 2 bases, the J end by 3 bases, with 8 bases between. DNA of the CDR3: TGTGCCAGCAGCTTAAAGCCGAGCTACGAGCAGTACTTC. Amino acid sequence: CASSLKPSYEQYF.

CDR3 region: CAWSDGLSPKLSSYNEQFF. In nucleotides, the CDR3 is TGTGCCTGGAGTGATGGACTTTCACCCAAGCTAAGCTCCTACAATGAGCAGTTCTTC. This chain links TRBV30 with TRBJ2-1; tentative D call: TRBD2 (5 bases). The CDR3 has 19 amino acids. Germline-derived CDR1 and CDR2 are GTSNPN and SVGIG (reference sequence). Trimming cost V 1 base and J 0 bases, with 22 bases left between them.